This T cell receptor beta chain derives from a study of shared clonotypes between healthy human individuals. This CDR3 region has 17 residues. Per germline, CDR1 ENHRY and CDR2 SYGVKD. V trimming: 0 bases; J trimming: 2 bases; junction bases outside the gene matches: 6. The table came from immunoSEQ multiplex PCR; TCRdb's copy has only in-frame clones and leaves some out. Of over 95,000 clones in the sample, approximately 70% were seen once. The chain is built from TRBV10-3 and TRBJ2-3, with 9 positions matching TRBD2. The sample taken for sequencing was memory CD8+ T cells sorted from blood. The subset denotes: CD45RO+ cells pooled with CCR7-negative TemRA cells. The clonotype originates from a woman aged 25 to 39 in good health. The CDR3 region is CAISESLLAGYTDTQYF. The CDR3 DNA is TGTGCCATCAGTGAGTCATTACTAGCGGGTTACACAGATACGCAGTATTTT.